This T cell receptor beta chain was sequenced for a study of cytomegalovirus exposure and HLA in healthy donors. V shed 4 bases and J shed 6 bases, with 9 bases lying between them. This CDR3 is built from 13 residues. In germline, CDR1 is MNHEY, CDR2 SVGAGI. PCR employed 60 Vbeta and 13 Jbeta primers. Per the original methods: Roughly 11 million shared chains were among approximately 87 million unique TCR beta chains counted in a later analysis. Profiled with immunoSEQ multiplex PCR; TCRdb holds only in-frame clones, not every one. V and J calls and clone size are given by that table; D and trimming were obtained from the DNA. Of approximately 90,000 clones listed, less than 80% are singletons. Study results and caveats: Previous analysis showed most TCR beta V segments were productive about 87% or about 30% of the time.

The sample holds one count of this clone. Its antigen is not identified. The donors gave bone marrow, and they were healthy. The V call is TRBV6-5, the J call TRBJ2-2; D not certain. This TCR was recovered from a male donor in good health and CMV-seronegative. The sequencing input was PBMCs. This chain's CDR3 is CASSSVAAGELFF. The CDR3 bases are TGTGCCAGCAGTTCAGTAGCAGCCGGGGAGCTGTTTTTT.